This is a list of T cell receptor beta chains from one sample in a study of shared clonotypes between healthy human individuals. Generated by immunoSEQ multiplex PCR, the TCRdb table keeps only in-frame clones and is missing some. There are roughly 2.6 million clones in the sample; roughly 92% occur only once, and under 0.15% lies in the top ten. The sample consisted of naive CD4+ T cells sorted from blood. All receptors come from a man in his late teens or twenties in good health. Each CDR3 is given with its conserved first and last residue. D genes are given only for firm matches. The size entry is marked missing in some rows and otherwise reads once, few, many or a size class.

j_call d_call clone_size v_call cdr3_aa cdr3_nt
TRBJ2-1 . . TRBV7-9 CASSPHPDYNEQFF TGTGCCAGCAGCCCGCACCCGGACTACAATGAGCAGTTCTTC
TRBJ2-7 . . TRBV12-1 CASSPGAGGIYEQYF TGTGCCAGCAGCCCCGGGGCAGGGGGCATCTACGAGCAGTACTTC
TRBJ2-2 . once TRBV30 CAWTELGSGELFF TGTGCCTGGACCGAACTAGGGTCCGGGGAGCTGTTTTTT
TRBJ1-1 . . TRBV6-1 CASSGAGTWGLNTEAFF TGTGCCAGCAGTGGGGCCGGAACCTGGGGGTTGAACACTGAAGCTTTCTTT
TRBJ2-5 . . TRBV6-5 CASSYVLGETQYF TGTGCCAGCAGTTATGTATTGGGAGAGACCCAGTACTTC
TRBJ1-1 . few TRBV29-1 CSVEGGLTVNTEAFF TGCAGCGTTGAAGGAGGCTTGACAGTGAACACTGAAGCTTTCTTT
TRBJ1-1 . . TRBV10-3 CAISDWGTEAFF TGTGCCATCAGTGACTGGGGGACTGAAGCTTTCTTT
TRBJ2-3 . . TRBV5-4 CASRTGGRSTDTQYF TGTGCCAGCCGAACCGGGGGCCGTAGCACAGATACGCAGTATTTT
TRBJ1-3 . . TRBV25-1 CASSESHRMLAGNTIYF TGTGCCAGCAGTGAATCTCACAGAATGCTGGCTGGAAACACCATATATTTT
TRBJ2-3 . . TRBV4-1 CASSQDELRLAGTDTQYF TGCGCCAGCAGCCAAGATGAATTGAGACTCGCCGGTACAGATACGCAGTATTTT
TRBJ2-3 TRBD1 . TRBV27 CASSPDRVRTDTQYF TGTGCCAGCAGTCCGGACAGGGTCCGCACAGATACGCAGTATTTT
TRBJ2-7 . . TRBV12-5 CASGRDGSYEQYF TGTGCTAGTGGTCGGGACGGTTCCTACGAGCAGTACTTC
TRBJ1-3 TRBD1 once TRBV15 CATSRDRGWVGSGNTIYF TGTGCCACGAGCCGGGACAGGGGATGGGTGGGCTCTGGAAACACCATATATTTT
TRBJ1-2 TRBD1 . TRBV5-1 CASSLTGGNTDTF TGCGCCAGCAGCTTAACAGGGGGGAATACCGACACCTTC
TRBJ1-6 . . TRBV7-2 CASSLGPRNSPLHF TGTGCCAGCAGCTTGGGACCGCGGAATTCACCCCTCCACTTT
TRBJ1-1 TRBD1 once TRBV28 CASSSRTGSEAFF TGTGCCAGCAGTTCGCGGACAGGATCTGAAGCTTTCTTT
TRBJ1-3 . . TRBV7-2 CASSLGTHSGNTIYF TGTGCCAGCAGCCTCGGGACACACTCTGGAAACACCATATATTTT
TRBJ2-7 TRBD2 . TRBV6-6 CASRVAGLSYEQYF TGTGCCAGCAGGGTAGCGGGGCTTTCCTACGAGCAGTACTTC
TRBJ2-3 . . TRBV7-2 CASRPMATDTQYF TGTGCCAGCAGACCGATGGCGACAGATACGCAGTATTTT
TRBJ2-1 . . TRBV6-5 CASTQSETTAEQFF TGTGCCAGCACCCAAAGCGAGACCACAGCTGAGCAGTTCTTC
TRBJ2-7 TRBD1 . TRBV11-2 CASSLDRIEQYF TGTGCCAGCAGCCTGGACAGGATCGAGCAGTACTTC
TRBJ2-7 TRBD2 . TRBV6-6 CASSYLTSGGNDEQYF TGTGCCAGCAGTTACTTAACAAGCGGGGGAAATGACGAGCAGTACTTC
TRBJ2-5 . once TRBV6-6 CASSRGGVQETQYF TGTGCCAGCAGTCGAGGGGGGGTTCAAGAGACCCAGTACTTC
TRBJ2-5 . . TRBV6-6 CASSGQETQYF TGTGCCAGCAGCGGCCAAGAGACCCAGTACTTC
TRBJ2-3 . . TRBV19 CASTVSSTDTQYF TGTGCCAGTACCGTTTCTAGCACAGATACGCAGTATTTT
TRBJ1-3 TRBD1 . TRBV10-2 CASREQTGGASGNTIYF TGCGCCAGCAGGGAACAAACAGGGGGCGCGTCTGGAAACACCATATATTTT
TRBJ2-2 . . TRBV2 CASSRASGPGAGELFF TGTGCCAGCAGTCGCGCATCCGGGCCTGGGGCCGGGGAGCTGTTTTTT
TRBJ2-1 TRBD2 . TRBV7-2 CASSPIAGLQFF TGTGCCAGCAGCCCCATAGCGGGGTTGCAGTTCTTC
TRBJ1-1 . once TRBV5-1 CASSHPPGTAILNTEAFF TGCGCCAGCAGCCATCCCCCCGGGACCGCCATCCTGAACACTGAAGCTTTCTTT
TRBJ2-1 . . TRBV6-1 CASSEAPSGYNEQFF TGTGCCAGCAGTGAAGCGCCCAGCGGGTACAATGAGCAGTTCTTC
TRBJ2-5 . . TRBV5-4 CASSREGGAHEETQYF TGTGCCAGCAGCCGGGAAGGGGGGGCGCATGAAGAGACCCAGTACTTC
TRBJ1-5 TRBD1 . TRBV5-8 CASSLRTGTGHQPQHF TGTGCCAGCAGTTTACGAACCGGGACAGGCCACCAGCCCCAGCATTTT
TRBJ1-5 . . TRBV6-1 CASSGLTSLNQPQHF TGTGCCAGCAGTGGCCTGACAAGCCTCAATCAGCCCCAGCATTTT
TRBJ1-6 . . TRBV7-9 CASSLDSPLHF TGTGCCAGCAGCTTGGATTCACCCCTCCACTTT
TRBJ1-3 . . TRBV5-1 CASSWGAGNTIYF TGCGCCAGCAGCTGGGGGGCTGGAAACACCATATATTTT
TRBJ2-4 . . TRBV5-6 CASSPVGNIQYF TGTGCCAGCAGCCCAGTTGGGAACATTCAGTACTTC
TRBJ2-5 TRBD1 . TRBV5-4 CASSTPRQGYGETQYF TGTGCCAGCAGCACTCCGAGACAGGGTTATGGAGAGACCCAGTACTTC
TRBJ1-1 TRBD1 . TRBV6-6 CASSYSNRGTEAFF TGTGCCAGCAGTTACTCGAACAGGGGCACTGAAGCTTTCTTT
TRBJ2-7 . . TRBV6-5 CASSYVRQSSYEQYF TGTGCCAGCAGTTACGTTAGACAGAGCTCCTACGAGCAGTACTTC
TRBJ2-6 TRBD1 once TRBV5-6 CASSYGQGKTGANVLTF TGTGCCAGCAGCTATGGACAGGGGAAAACTGGGGCCAACGTCCTGACTTTC
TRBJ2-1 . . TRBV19 CHGFGDEQFF TGTCACGGGTTTGGCGATGAGCAGTTCTTC
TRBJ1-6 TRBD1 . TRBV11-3 CASSHRQGSNSPLHF TGTGCCAGCAGCCACCGACAGGGGAGTAATTCACCCCTCCACTTT
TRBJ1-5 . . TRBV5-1 CASSLGQDNQPQHF TGCGCCAGCAGCTTGGGTCAGGACAATCAGCCCCAGCATTTT
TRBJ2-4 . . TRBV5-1 CASSAVAGALKNIQYF TGCGCCAGCAGCGCTGTGGCAGGGGCCCTAAAAAACATTCAGTACTTC
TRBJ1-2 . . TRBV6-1 CASSHPTGTSYGYTF TGTGCCAGCAGTCATCCCACCGGGACATCCTATGGCTACACCTTC